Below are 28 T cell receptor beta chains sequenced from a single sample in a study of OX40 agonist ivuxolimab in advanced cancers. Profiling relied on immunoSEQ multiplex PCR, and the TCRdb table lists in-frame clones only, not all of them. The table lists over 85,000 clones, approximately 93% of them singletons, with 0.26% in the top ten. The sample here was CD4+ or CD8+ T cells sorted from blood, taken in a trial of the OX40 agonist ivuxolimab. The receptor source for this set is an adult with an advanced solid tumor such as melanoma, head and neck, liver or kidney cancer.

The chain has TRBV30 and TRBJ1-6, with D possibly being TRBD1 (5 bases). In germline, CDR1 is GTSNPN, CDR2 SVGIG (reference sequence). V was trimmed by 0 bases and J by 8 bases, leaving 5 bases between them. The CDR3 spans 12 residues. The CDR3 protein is CAWSVGDSPLHF. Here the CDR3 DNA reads TGTGCCTGGAGTGTAGGGGATTCACCCCTCCACTTT. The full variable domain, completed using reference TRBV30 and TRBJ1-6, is SQTIHQWPATLVQPVGSPLSLECTVEGTSNPNLYWYRQAAGRGLQLLFYSVGIGQISSEVPQNLSASRPQDRQFILSSKKLLLSDSGFYLCAWSVGDSPLHFGNGTRLTVT.

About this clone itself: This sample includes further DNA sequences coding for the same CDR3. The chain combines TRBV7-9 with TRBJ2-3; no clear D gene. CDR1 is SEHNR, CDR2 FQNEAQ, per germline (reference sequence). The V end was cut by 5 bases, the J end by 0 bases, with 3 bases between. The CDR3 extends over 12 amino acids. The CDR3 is CASSLSTDTQYF. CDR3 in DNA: TGTGCCAGCAGCCTAAGCACAGATACGCAGTATTTT.

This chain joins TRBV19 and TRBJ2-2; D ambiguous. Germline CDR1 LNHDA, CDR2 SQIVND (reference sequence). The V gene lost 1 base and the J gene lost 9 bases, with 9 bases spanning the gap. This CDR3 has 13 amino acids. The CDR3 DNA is TGTGCCAGTAGTATAGGGTGGGGTCGGGAGCTGTTTTTT. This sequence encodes CASSIGWGRELFF.

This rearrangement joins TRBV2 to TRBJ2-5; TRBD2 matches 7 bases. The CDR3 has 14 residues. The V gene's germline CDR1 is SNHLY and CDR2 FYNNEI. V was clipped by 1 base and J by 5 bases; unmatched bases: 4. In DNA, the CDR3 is TGTGCCAGCAGTGAAGGGGGTAGCGGGGAGACCCAGTACTTC. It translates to CASSEGGSGETQYF.

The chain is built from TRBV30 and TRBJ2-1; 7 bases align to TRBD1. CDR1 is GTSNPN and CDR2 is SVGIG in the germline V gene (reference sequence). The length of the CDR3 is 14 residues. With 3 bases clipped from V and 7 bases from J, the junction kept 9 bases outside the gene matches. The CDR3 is CAWRDRKRLNEQFF. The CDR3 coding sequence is TGTGCCTGGAGGGACAGGAAGAGACTAAATGAGCAGTTCTTC.

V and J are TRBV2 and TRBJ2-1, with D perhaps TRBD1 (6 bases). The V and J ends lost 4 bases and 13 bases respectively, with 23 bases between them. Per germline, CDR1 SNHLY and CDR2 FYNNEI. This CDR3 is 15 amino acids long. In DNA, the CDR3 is TGTGCCAGCAGTGCTACAGGGACAAATTGGCTAGTCCAGTTCTTC. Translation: CASSATGTNWLVQFF.

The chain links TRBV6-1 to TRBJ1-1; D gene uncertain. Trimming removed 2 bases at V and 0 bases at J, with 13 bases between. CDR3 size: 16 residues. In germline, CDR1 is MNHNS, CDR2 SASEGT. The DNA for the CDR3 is TGTGCCAGCAGTGAAACGCTTGGGCTAATGAACACTGAAGCTTTCTTT. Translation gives CASSETLGLMNTEAFF.

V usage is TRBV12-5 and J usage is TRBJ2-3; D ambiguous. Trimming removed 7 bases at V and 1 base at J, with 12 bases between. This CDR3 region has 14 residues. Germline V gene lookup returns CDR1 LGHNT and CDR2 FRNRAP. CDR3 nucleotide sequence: TGTGCTAGTGCCCGGGCATTTGGCACAGATACGCAGTATTTT. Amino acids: CASARAFGTDTQYF. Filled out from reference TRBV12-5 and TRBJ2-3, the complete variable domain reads DARVTQTPRHKVTEMGQEVTMRCQPILGHNTVFWYRQTMMQGLELLAYFRNRAPLDDSGMPKDRFSAEMPDATLATLKIQPSEPRDSAVYFCASARAFGTDTQYFGPGTRLTVL.

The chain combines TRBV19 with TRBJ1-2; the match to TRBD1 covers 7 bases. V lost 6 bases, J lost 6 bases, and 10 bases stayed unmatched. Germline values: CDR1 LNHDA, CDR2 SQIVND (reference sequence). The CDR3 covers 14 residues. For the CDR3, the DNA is TGTGCCAGTAGAGTTCGACAGGGCTCGGATGGCTACACCTTC. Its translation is CASRVRQGSDGYTF.

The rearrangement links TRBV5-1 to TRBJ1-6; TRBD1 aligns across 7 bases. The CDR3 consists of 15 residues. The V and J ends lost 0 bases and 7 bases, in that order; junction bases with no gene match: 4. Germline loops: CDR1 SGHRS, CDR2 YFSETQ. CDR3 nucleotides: TGCGCCAGCAGCTTGGCAGGGACAGAGAATTCACCCCTCCACTTT. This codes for CASSLAGTENSPLHF.

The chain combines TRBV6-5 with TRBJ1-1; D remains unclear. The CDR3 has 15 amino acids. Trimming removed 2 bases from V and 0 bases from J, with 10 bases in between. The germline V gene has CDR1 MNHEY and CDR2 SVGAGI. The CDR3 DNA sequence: TGTGCCAGCAGTTACCATTCAGGTCTGAACACTGAAGCTTTCTTT. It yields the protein CASSYHSGLNTEAFF.

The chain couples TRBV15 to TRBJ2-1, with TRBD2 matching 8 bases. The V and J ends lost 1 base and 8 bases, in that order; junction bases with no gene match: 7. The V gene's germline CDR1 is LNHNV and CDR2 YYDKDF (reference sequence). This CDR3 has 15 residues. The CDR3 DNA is TGTGCCACCAGCAGAGGGATTAGCGGGGAATATGAGCAGTTCTTC. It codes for CATSRGISGEYEQFF.

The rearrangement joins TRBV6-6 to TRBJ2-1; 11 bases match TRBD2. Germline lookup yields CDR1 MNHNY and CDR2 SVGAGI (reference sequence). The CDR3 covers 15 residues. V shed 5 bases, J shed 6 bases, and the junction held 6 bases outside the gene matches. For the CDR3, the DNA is TGTGCCAGCAGTGTAACTAGCGGGGGTGTCAATGAGCAGTTCTTC. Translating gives CASSVTSGGVNEQFF.

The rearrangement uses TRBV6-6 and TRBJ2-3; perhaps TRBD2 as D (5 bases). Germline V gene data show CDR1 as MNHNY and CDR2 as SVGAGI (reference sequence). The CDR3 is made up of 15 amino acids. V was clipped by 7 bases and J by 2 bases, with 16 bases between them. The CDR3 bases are TGTGCCAGCACTACGAGCGGTCCTTACACAGATACGCAGTATTTT. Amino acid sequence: CASTTSGPYTDTQYF.

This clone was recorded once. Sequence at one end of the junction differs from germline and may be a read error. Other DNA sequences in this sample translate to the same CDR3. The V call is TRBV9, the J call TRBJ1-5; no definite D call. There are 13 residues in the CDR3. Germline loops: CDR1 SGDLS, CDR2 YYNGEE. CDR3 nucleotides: TGTGCCAGCAGCGCGGATTGGAATCAGCCTCAGCATTTT. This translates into CASSADWNQPQHF. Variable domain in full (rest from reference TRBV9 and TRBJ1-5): DSGVTQTPKHLITATGQRVTLRCSPRSGDLSVYWYQQSLDQGLQFLIQYYNGEERAKGNILERFSAQQFPDLHSELNLSSLELGDSALYFCASSADWNQPQHFGDGTRLSIL.

The CDR3 loop is CASSSQTTLSYEQYF. The CDR3 DNA follows: TGTGCCAGCAGCTCACAAACCACCCTTTCCTACGAGCAGTACTTC. The genes are TRBV7-3 and TRBJ2-7; D not certain. V lost 4 bases and J 1 base, leaving 14 bases between the germline ends. The germline V gene encodes CDR1 SGHTA and CDR2 FQGTGA. CDR3 length: 15 amino acids. The whole variable domain, remainder taken from reference TRBV7-3 and TRBJ2-7, is GAGVSQTPSNKVTEKGKYVELRCDPISGHTALYWYRQSLGQGPEFLIYFQGTGAADDSGLPNDRFFAVRPEGSVSTLKIQRTERGDSAVYLCASSSQTTLSYEQYFGPGTRLTVT.

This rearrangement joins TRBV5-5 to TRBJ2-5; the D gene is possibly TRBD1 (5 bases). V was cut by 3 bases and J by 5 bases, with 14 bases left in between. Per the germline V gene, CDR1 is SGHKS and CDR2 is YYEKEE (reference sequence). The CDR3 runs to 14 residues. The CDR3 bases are TGTGCCAGCAGCTCCCCCGCTGGGGCGGAGACCCAGTACTTC. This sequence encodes CASSSPAGAETQYF. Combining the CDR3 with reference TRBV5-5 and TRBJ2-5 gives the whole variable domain DAGVTQSPTHLIKTRGQQVTLRCSPISGHKSVSWYQQVLGQGPQFIFQYYEKEERGRGNFPDRFSARQFPNYSSELNVNALLLGDSALYLCASSSPAGAETQYFGPGTRLLVL.

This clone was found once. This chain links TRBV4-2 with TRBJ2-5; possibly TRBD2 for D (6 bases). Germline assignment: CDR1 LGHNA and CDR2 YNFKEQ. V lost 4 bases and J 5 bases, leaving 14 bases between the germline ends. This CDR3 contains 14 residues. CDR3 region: CASSPGGLTETQYF. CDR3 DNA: TGTGCCAGCAGCCCCGGGGGACTGACGGAGACCCAGTACTTC.

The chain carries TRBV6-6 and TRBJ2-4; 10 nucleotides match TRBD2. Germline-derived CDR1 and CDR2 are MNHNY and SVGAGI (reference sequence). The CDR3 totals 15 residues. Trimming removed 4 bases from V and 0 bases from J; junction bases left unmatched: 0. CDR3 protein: CASSSSGGAKNIQYF. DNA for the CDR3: TGTGCCAGCAGTTCTAGCGGGGGAGCCAAAAACATTCAGTACTTC.

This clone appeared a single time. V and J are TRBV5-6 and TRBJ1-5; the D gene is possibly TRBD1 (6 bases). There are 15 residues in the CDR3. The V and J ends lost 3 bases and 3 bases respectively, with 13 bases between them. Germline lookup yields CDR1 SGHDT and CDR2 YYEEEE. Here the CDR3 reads CASSSQGYINQPQHF. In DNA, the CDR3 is TGTGCCAGCAGCTCACAGGGCTATATCAATCAGCCCCAGCATTTT.

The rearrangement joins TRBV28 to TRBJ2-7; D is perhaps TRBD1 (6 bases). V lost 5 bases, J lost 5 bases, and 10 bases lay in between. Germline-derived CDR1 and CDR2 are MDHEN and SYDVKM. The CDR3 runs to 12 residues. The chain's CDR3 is CASSTGWNEQYF. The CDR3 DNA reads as TGTGCCAGCAGTACAGGGTGGAACGAGCAGTACTTC.

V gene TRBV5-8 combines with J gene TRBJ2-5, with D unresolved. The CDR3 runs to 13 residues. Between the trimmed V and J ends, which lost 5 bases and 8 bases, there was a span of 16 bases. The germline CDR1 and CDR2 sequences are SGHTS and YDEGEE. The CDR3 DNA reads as TGTGCCAGCAGGTTTACCGGGTGGTATACCCAGTACTTC. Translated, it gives CASRFTGWYTQYF.

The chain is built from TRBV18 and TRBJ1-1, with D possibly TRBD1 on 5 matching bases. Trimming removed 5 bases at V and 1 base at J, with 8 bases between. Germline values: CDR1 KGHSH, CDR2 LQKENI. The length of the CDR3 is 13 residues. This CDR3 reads CASSRQGNTEAFF. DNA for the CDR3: TGTGCCAGCTCAAGGCAGGGGAACACTGAAGCTTTCTTT. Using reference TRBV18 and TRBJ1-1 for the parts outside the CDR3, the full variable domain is NAGVMQNPRHLVRRRGQEARLRCSPMKGHSHVYWYRQLPEEGLKFMVYLQKENIIDESGMPKERFSAEFPKEGPSILRIQQVVRGDSAAYFCASSRQGNTEAFFGQGTRLTVV.

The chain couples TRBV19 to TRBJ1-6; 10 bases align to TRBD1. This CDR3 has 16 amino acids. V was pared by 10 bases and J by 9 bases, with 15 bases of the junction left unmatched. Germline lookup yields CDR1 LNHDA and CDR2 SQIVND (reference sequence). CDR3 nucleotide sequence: TGTGCCACTAGGACAGGGGGGAACCTTCAGGGTTCACCCCTCCACTTT. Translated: CATRTGGNLQGSPLHF. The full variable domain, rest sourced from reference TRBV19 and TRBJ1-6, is DGGITQSPKYLFRKEGQNVTLSCEQNLNHDAMYWYRQDPGQGLRLIYYSQIVNDFQKGDIAEGYSVSREKKESFPLTVTSAQKNPTAFYLCATRTGGNLQGSPLHFGNGTRLTVT.

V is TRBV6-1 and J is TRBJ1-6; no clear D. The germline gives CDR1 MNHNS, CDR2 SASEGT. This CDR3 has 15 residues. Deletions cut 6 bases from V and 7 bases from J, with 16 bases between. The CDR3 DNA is TGTGCCAGCAGCCCAAAGGTGGATTACAATTCACCCCTCCACTTT. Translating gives CASSPKVDYNSPLHF.

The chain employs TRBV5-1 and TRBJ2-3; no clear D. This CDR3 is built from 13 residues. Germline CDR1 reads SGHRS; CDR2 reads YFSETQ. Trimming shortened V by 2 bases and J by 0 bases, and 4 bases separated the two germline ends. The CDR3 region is CASSLRSTDTQYF. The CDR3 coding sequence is TGCGCCAGCAGCTTACGTAGCACAGATACGCAGTATTTT. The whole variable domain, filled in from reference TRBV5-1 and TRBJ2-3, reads KAGVTQTPRYLIKTRGQQVTLSCSPISGHRSVSWYQQTPGQGLQFLFEYFSETQRNKGNFPGRFSGRQFSNSRSEMNVSTLELGDSALYLCASSLRSTDTQYFGPGTRLTVL.

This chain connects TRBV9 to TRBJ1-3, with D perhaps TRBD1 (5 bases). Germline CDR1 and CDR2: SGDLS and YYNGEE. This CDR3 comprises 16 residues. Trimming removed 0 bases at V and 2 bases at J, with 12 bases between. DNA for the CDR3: TGTGCCAGCAGCGTAGTCCCTGCAGGGCCTGGAAACACCATATATTTT. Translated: CASSVVPAGPGNTIYF.

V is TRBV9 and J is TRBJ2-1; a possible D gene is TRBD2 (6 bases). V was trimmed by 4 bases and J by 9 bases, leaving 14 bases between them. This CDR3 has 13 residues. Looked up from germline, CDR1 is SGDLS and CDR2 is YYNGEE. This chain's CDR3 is CASSSGTSGEQFF. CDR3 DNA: TGTGCCAGCAGCTCCGGGACTTCGGGTGAGCAGTTCTTC.